This T cell receptor beta chain was sequenced during a study of blood T cell repertoires in COVID-19. Overall study: Material from acute and convalescent COVID-19 was sourced from the United States, Italy and Spain. PBMCs, B-cell-depleted T cells, or T cells provided the cDNA or gDNA that made up the material.

Original methodology: The authors estimated nucleated cell counts from reference gene primer amplification. Generated by immunoSEQ multiplex PCR, the TCRdb table keeps only in-frame clones and is missing some. The V and J calls and clone size were taken over from that table, and D and trimming were inferred from the DNA. The table lists roughly 230,000 clones, 83% of them singletons, with 7.4% in the top ten. From germline, CDR1 is MGHDK and CDR2 SYGVNS. The CDR3 has 13 amino acids. After removal of 4 bases from V and 4 bases from J, the junction contained 0 bases not matched to a gene. This clone was detected once.

Source material: peripheral blood. V usage is TRBV25-1 and J usage is TRBJ1-2, with TRBD1 identical over 10 bases. This receptor was taken from a woman aged 45-65 years with acute or convalescent COVID-19. The CDR3 here is CASSGTGGYGYTF. The CDR3 nucleotides are TGTGCCAGCAGTGGGACAGGGGGCTATGGCTACACCTTC.